Listed below are T cell receptor beta chains from one sample, sequenced in a study of CD8 T cells in ankylosing spondylitis. TCRdb itself ran the 5' RACE reads through MiXCR, one entry per CDR3 protein. The table has 700,000 or so distinct CDR3 sequences, roughly 19% seen once; the top ten hold under 20%. What was sequenced was blood, either unsorted or a sorted T cell fraction (not recorded which). Receptors were obtained from a male donor with ankylosing spondylitis. Both conserved end residues are part of each CDR3. The order of the fields is clone size, V gene, J gene, D gene, CDR3 protein, CDR3 DNA. D genes are given only for firm matches. Size tells how often a clone was seen (once, few, many) or the class of an expanded clone, and some rows leave it out.

clone_size: few
v_call: TRBV5-1
j_call: TRBJ1-2
d_call: -
cdr3_aa: CASSLGQGLSGYTF
cdr3_nt: TGCGCCAGCAGCTTGGGGCAGGGTCTCAGTGGCTACACCTTC

clone_size: few
v_call: TRBV12-3/TRBV12-4
j_call: TRBJ1-1
d_call: TRBD1
cdr3_aa: CASRRRDRGLPMNTEAFF
cdr3_nt: TGTGCCAGCAGAAGGAGGGACAGGGGGCTGCCAATGAACACTGAAGCTTTCTTT

clone_size: few
v_call: TRBV20-1
j_call: TRBJ2-7
d_call: -
cdr3_aa: CSARDYYEQYF
cdr3_nt: TGCAGTGCTAGAGATTACTACGAGCAGTACTTC

clone_size: -
v_call: TRBV10-2
j_call: TRBJ1-6
d_call: -
cdr3_aa: CASRQESSYNSPLHF
cdr3_nt: TGCGCCAGCAGACAGGAAAGCTCCTATAATTCACCCCTCCACTTT

clone_size: many
v_call: TRBV7-9
j_call: TRBJ2-7
d_call: -
cdr3_aa: CASSRQYEQYF
cdr3_nt: TGTGCCAGCAGCCGTCAGTACGAGCAGTACTTC

clone_size: few
v_call: TRBV7-3
j_call: TRBJ1-2
d_call: -
cdr3_aa: CASSLTSSNYGYTF
cdr3_nt: TGTGCCAGCAGCTTAACCTCCAGTAACTATGGCTACACCTTC

clone_size: -
v_call: TRBV12-3/TRBV12-4
j_call: TRBJ2-3
d_call: TRBD2
cdr3_aa: CASSLGGGDLTDTQYF
cdr3_nt: TGTGCCAGCAGTTTGGGTGGGGGGGATCTCACAGATACGCAGTATTTT

clone_size: many
v_call: TRBV29-1
j_call: TRBJ2-1
d_call: TRBD2
cdr3_aa: CSVRTSGRYNEQFF
cdr3_nt: TGCAGCGTTCGGACTAGCGGACGCTACAATGAGCAGTTCTTC

clone_size: few
v_call: TRBV10-3
j_call: TRBJ1-1
d_call: TRBD1
cdr3_aa: CAISAGQGRTEAFF
cdr3_nt: TGTGCCATCAGTGCTGGACAGGGTAGAACTGAAGCTTTCTTT

clone_size: few
v_call: TRBV11-1
j_call: TRBJ2-2
d_call: -
cdr3_aa: CASSFSDANTGELFF
cdr3_nt: TGTGCCAGCAGCTTTTCGGATGCGAACACCGGGGAGCTGTTTTTT

clone_size: -
v_call: TRBV6-5
j_call: TRBJ1-1
d_call: TRBD1
cdr3_aa: CASSYGRGQGATEAFF
cdr3_nt: TGTGCCAGCAGTTACGGTAGAGGACAGGGGGCGACTGAAGCTTTCTTT

clone_size: -
v_call: TRBV3-1
j_call: TRBJ1-1
d_call: TRBD1
cdr3_aa: CASSQEGQGNTEAFF
cdr3_nt: TGTGCCAGCAGCCAAGAAGGACAGGGGAACACTGAAGCTTTCTTT

clone_size: -
v_call: TRBV4-3
j_call: TRBJ2-4
d_call: TRBD2
cdr3_aa: CASSQDRGLGVYIQYF
cdr3_nt: TGCGCCAGCAGCCAAGACAGGGGACTAGGAGTGTACATTCAGTACTTC

clone_size: few
v_call: TRBV5-1
j_call: TRBJ2-2
d_call: -
cdr3_aa: CASRQRNTGELFF
cdr3_nt: TGCGCCAGCAGGCAGCGGAACACCGGGGAGCTGTTTTTT

clone_size: -
v_call: TRBV5-1
j_call: TRBJ2-3
d_call: TRBD2
cdr3_aa: CASSLWAGTSDRNGDTQYF
cdr3_nt: TGCGCCAGCAGCTTGTGGGCCGGGACTAGCGATCGGAACGGGGATACGCAGTATTTT

clone_size: few
v_call: TRBV12-3/TRBV12-4
j_call: TRBJ1-4
d_call: -
cdr3_aa: CASSPGRAEEKLFF
cdr3_nt: TGTGCCAGCAGCCCCGGCAGGGCGGAGGAAAAACTGTTTTTT

clone_size: few
v_call: TRBV7-6
j_call: TRBJ2-3
d_call: TRBD2
cdr3_aa: CASSLVGLAGVADTQYF
cdr3_nt: TGTGCCAGCAGCTTAGTCGGACTAGCGGGGGTGGCAGATACGCAGTATTTT

clone_size: -
v_call: TRBV15
j_call: TRBJ1-2
d_call: -
cdr3_aa: CATSRDGSGSNYGYTF
cdr3_nt: TGTGCCACCAGCAGAGATGGAAGCGGTTCTAACTATGGCTACACCTTC

clone_size: few
v_call: TRBV7-8
j_call: TRBJ2-2
d_call: TRBD2
cdr3_aa: CASSPSGLAGGELFF
cdr3_nt: TGTGCCAGCAGCCCCTCGGGACTAGCGGGCGGGGAGCTGTTTTTT

clone_size: -
v_call: TRBV20-1
j_call: TRBJ2-5
d_call: TRBD2
cdr3_aa: CSAVHLAGVLETQYF
cdr3_nt: TGCAGTGCTGTACACTTAGCGGGAGTTTTAGAGACCCAGTACTTC

clone_size: few
v_call: TRBV28
j_call: TRBJ2-7
d_call: -
cdr3_aa: CASSPQGSVDEQYF
cdr3_nt: TGTGCCAGCAGCCCCCAGGGGTCCGTCGACGAGCAGTACTTC

clone_size: -
v_call: TRBV24-1
j_call: TRBJ2-1
d_call: TRBD2
cdr3_aa: CATSVPTSGLDEQFF
cdr3_nt: TGTGCCACCAGTGTCCCGACTAGCGGGTTGGATGAGCAGTTCTTC

clone_size: -
v_call: TRBV27
j_call: TRBJ2-7
d_call: -
cdr3_aa: CATGRTSSYEQYF
cdr3_nt: TGTGCCACGGGACGGACAAGCTCCTACGAGCAGTACTTC

clone_size: -
v_call: TRBV13
j_call: TRBJ1-1
d_call: -
cdr3_aa: CASSLDFSRTEAFF
cdr3_nt: TGTGCCAGCAGCTTAGATTTTAGTCGCACTGAAGCTTTCTTT

clone_size: many
v_call: TRBV7-2
j_call: TRBJ1-2
d_call: -
cdr3_aa: CASSLGGGNYGYTF
cdr3_nt: TGTGCCAGCAGTTTAGGTGGCGGTAACTATGGCTACACCTTC

clone_size: many
v_call: TRBV10-3
j_call: TRBJ1-4
d_call: -
cdr3_aa: CAISEGQKNEKLFF
cdr3_nt: TGTGCCATCAGTGAAGGACAGAAAAATGAAAAACTGTTTTTT

clone_size: few
v_call: TRBV29-1
j_call: TRBJ2-2
d_call: TRBD1
cdr3_aa: CSARRQGGTGELFF
cdr3_nt: TGCAGCGCCCGGCGACAGGGCGGAACCGGGGAGCTGTTTTTT

clone_size: many
v_call: TRBV16
j_call: TRBJ2-7
d_call: -
cdr3_aa: CASSRQGGYEQYF
cdr3_nt: TGTGCCAGCAGCCGACAGGGAGGCTACGAGCAGTACTTC

clone_size: few
v_call: TRBV20-1
j_call: TRBJ2-4
d_call: -
cdr3_aa: CSARQLRDGKLAKNIQYF
cdr3_nt: TGCAGTGCTAGACAACTACGGGACGGAAAGCTAGCCAAAAACATTCAGTACTTC

clone_size: few
v_call: TRBV2
j_call: TRBJ1-1
d_call: -
cdr3_aa: CASALRLDTEAFF
cdr3_nt: TGTGCCAGCGCCCTCAGGTTGGACACTGAAGCTTTCTTT

clone_size: few
v_call: TRBV4-2
j_call: TRBJ2-1
d_call: -
cdr3_aa: CASSQDDNLLTNNEQFF
cdr3_nt: TGTGCCAGCAGCCAAGATGACAATCTCCTAACTAACAATGAGCAGTTCTTC